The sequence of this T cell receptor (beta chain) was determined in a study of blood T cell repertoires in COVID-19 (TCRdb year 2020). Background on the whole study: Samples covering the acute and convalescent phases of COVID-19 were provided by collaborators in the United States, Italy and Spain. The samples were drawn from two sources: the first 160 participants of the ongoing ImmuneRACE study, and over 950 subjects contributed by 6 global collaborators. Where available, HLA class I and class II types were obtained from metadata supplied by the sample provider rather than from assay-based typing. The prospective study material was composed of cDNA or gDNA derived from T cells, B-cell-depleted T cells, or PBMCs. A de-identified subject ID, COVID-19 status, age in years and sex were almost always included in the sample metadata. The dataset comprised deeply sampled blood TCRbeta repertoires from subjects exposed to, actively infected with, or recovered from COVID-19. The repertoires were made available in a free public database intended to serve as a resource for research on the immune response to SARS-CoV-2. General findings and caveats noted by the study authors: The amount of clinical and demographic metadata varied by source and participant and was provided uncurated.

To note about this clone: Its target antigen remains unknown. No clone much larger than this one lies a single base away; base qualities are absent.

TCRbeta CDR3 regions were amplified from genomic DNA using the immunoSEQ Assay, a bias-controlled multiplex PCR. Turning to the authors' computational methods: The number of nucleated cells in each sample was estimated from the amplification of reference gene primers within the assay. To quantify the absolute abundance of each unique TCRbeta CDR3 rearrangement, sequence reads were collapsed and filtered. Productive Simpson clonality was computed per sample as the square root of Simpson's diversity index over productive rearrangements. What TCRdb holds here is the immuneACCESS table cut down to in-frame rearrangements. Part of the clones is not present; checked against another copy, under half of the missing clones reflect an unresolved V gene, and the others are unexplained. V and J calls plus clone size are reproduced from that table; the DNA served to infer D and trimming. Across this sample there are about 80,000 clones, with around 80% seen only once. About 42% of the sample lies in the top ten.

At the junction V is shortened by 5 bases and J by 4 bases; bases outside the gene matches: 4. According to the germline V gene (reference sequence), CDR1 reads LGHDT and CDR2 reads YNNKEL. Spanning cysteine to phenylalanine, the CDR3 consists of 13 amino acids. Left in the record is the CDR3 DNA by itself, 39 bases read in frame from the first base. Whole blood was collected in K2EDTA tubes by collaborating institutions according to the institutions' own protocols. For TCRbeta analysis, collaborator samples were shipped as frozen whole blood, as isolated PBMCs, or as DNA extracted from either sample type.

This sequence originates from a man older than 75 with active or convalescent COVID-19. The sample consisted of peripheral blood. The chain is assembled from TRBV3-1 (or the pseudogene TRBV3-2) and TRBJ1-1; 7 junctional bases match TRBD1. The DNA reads TGTGCCAGCAGCACCCAGGGGGGCACTGAAGCTTTCTTT. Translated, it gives CASSTQGGTEAFF.